The 29 T cell receptor beta chains in this list originate from one sample, sequenced in a study of blood T cell repertoires in COVID-19. The table came from immunoSEQ multiplex PCR; TCRdb's copy has only in-frame clones and leaves some out. Among fewer than 50,000 clones listed, around nine tenths were seen once. The source material was peripheral blood. The receptors originated from a human donor in a cohort sampled during active COVID-19.

This chain connects TRBV6-5 to TRBJ2-1; D is unresolved. CDR1 and CDR2 from the germline V gene are MNHEY and SVGAGI. V lost 0 bases to trimming and J lost 7 bases, with 7 bases between them. This CDR3 is 13 amino acids long. The CDR3 sequence is CASSYSTGNEQFF. The CDR3 DNA reads TGTGCCAGCAGTTACTCCACCGGTAATGAGCAGTTCTTC.

The V gene is TRBV6-6, the J gene TRBJ2-7, with D possibly matching TRBD1 (6 bases). There are 16 residues in the CDR3. Trimming left V 2 bases short and J 3 bases short, with 17 bases between. The germline CDR1 and CDR2 sequences are MNHNY and SVGAGI (reference sequence). CDR3 residues: CASSYRPGAEDYEQYF. DNA of the CDR3: TGTGCCAGCAGTTACCGGCCAGGGGCGGAGGACTACGAGCAGTACTTC.

J is TRBJ2-7 and V is TRBV6-5; weak D call: TRBD2 (7 bases). Trimming took 5 bases from V and 4 from J, leaving 15 bases between them. Germline V gives CDR1 MNHEY, CDR2 SVGAGI. The CDR3 runs 14 residues. Here the CDR3 DNA reads TGTGCCAGCAGTCCCCCGGGGGGCCATTACGAGCAGTACTTC. Translated, it gives CASSPPGGHYEQYF.

The gene calls are TRBV28 and TRBJ1-2; D perhaps matches TRBD1 (5 bases). The CDR3 is made up of 14 amino acids. With 1 base removed from V and 4 bases from J, the gap between germline ends came to 10 bases. CDR1 and CDR2 from the germline V gene are MDHEN and SYDVKM. This CDR3 reads CASSLSQGFYGYTF. CDR3 nucleotide sequence: TGTGCCAGCAGTTTATCCCAGGGCTTCTATGGCTACACCTTC.

The chain carries TRBV24-1 and TRBJ2-1, with D tentatively TRBD1 (6 bases). CDR1 and CDR2 from the germline V gene are KGHDR and SFDVKD. The CDR3 length is 14 residues. Between the trimmed V and J ends, which lost 6 bases and 4 bases, there was a span of 12 bases. Written as DNA, the CDR3 is TGTGCCACCAGTTCCGCAGGGGTGTACAATGAGCAGTTCTTC. Translated: CATSSAGVYNEQFF.

This clone showed up just a few times. The chain couples TRBV27 to TRBJ2-2, with a tentative D call TRBD1 (6 bases). The germline CDR1 and CDR2 sequences are MNHEY and SMNVEV (reference sequence). Deletions cut 7 bases from V and 6 bases from J, with 12 bases between. The CDR3 is made up of 13 amino acids. The CDR3 DNA reads TGTGCCAGCACCGTACAGGGTTCCGGGGAGCTGTTTTTT. Translating it yields CASTVQGSGELFF.

The V call is TRBV7-8, the J call TRBJ2-3, with TRBD2 matching over 11 bases. The germline CDR1 and CDR2 sequences are SGHVS and FQNEAQ. The CDR3 is 17 residues long. The ends lost 2 bases at V and 6 bases at J; junction bases unmatched: 10. In DNA form, the CDR3 reads TGTGCCAGCAGCTTAAATCCATTCACTAGCGGGAGCGATACGCAGTATTTT. It encodes CASSLNPFTSGSDTQYF.

This chain's CDR3 is CASSSTGEYGYTF. DNA for the CDR3: TGTGCCAGCAGCTCTACAGGGGAATATGGCTACACCTTC. The chain joins TRBV11-2 to TRBJ1-2; 7 nucleotides agree with TRBD1. V was pared by 4 bases and J by 5 bases, with 4 bases of the junction left unmatched. This CDR3 region has 13 residues. Germline V gene lookup returns CDR1 SGHAT and CDR2 FQNNGV.

The chain uses TRBV19 and TRBJ1-2; possible D gene TRBD1, 5 bases. Germline V gives CDR1 LNHDA, CDR2 SQIVND (reference sequence). The CDR3 extends over 13 amino acids. V was pared by 7 bases and J by 8 bases, with 17 bases between. CDR3 sequence reads: CASTKGPAGGYTF. CDR3 DNA: TGTGCCAGTACCAAGGGCCCGGCAGGGGGCTACACCTTC.

The J gene is TRBJ1-1, the V gene TRBV27; D call uncertain. This CDR3 spans 13 amino acids. The germline CDR1 and CDR2 sequences are MNHEY and SMNVEV (reference sequence). The germline V and J ends were trimmed by 6 bases and 0 bases, with 8 bases remaining between them. The CDR3 DNA reads TGTGCCAGCAGGAGAACAGTGAACACTGAAGCTTTCTTT. This gives the protein CASRRTVNTEAFF.

The chain joins TRBV19 to TRBJ1-2; 7 nucleotides agree with TRBD1. The germline V gene has CDR1 LNHDA and CDR2 SQIVND (reference sequence). The CDR3 extends over 13 amino acids. Trimming removed 11 bases from V and 3 bases from J; junction bases left unmatched: 9. As DNA, the CDR3 is TGTGCCGCCAGACAGGGTCAGTACTATGGCTACACCTTC. This gives the protein CAARQGQYYGYTF.

This clone turned up a few times. This chain connects TRBV28 to TRBJ2-7; D ambiguous. V shed 6 bases and J shed 5 bases, with 17 bases lying between them. Germline V gene lookup returns CDR1 MDHEN and CDR2 SYDVKM. The CDR3 length is 14 residues. This CDR3 is CASSPFVRKHEQYF. CDR3 nucleotide sequence: TGTGCCAGCAGCCCGTTTGTGAGGAAGCACGAGCAGTACTTC.

The chain joins TRBV4-1 to TRBJ1-1; D call uncertain. Germline V gene sequence: CDR1 MGHRA, CDR2 YSYEKL. CDR3 size: 13 residues. V was trimmed by 0 bases and J by 6 bases, leaving 8 bases between them. The chain's CDR3 is CASSQDRLAEAFF. The CDR3 DNA reads as TGCGCCAGCAGCCAAGATAGATTGGCTGAAGCTTTCTTT.

The gene calls are TRBV29-1 and TRBJ2-6; a weak D match, TRBD2 (6 bases). The CDR3 is 15 residues long. The germline V and J ends were trimmed by 1 base and 2 bases, with 9 bases remaining between them. From germline, CDR1 is SQVTM and CDR2 ANQGSEA. For the CDR3, the DNA is TGCAGCGTTGAAGGAGGAGGGGCTGGGGCCAACGTCCTGACTTTC. Residues: CSVEGGGAGANVLTF.

The chain links TRBV10-3 to TRBJ2-2; 11 bases align to TRBD2. From germline, CDR1 is ENHRY and CDR2 SYGVKD. Losses at the gene ends were 6 bases for V and 5 bases for J; bases not matched to a gene: 5. There are 15 residues in the CDR3. CDR3 coding DNA: TGTGCCATCAGCTCCGGGACTAGCGGTACCGGGGAGCTGTTTTTT. This translates into CAISSGTSGTGELFF.

This clone was counted a few times. The V and J genes are TRBV7-3 and TRBJ2-1, with 10 positions matching TRBD2. With V trimmed by 5 bases and J by 8 bases, 9 bases remained unmatched. The length of the CDR3 is 15 residues. Germline lookup yields CDR1 SGHTA and CDR2 FQGTGA. CDR3 amino acids: CASSLAGASRDEQFF. In DNA form, the CDR3 reads TGTGCCAGCAGCCTAGCGGGAGCGTCCCGGGATGAGCAGTTCTTC.

This clone was counted a single time. The chain carries TRBV4-1 and TRBJ2-2; 11 positions match TRBD2. Looked up from germline, CDR1 is MGHRA and CDR2 is YSYEKL. The CDR3 length is 17 residues. After removal of 1 base from V and 6 bases from J, the junction contained 7 bases not matched to a gene. Written as DNA, the CDR3 is TGCGCCAGCAGCCAAGGTAGCGGGAGGGCCTTCCCCGGGGAGCTGTTTTTT. Amino acid sequence: CASSQGSGRAFPGELFF.

The rearrangement links TRBV4-1 to TRBJ2-7, with D possibly matching TRBD2 (6 bases). Deletions cut 4 bases from V and 2 bases from J, with 18 bases between. This CDR3 has 16 residues. CDR1 is MGHRA, CDR2 YSYEKL, per germline. CDR3 nucleotide sequence: TGCGCCAGCAGCCCGCAGGCGCGGGAAGCCACCTACGAGCAGTACTTC. It translates to CASSPQAREATYEQYF.

V usage is TRBV4-1 and J usage is TRBJ2-1, with TRBD2 matching 10 bases. CDR3 length: 16 residues. The germline CDR1 and CDR2 sequences are MGHRA and YSYEKL. Trimming cost V 5 bases and J 4 bases; bases outside gene matches: 8. This CDR3 reads CASSEPGLARYNEQFF. In nucleotides, the CDR3 is TGCGCCAGCAGCGAACCGGGACTAGCGCGTTACAATGAGCAGTTCTTC.

The J gene is TRBJ1-5, the V gene TRBV15, with D unclear. The CDR3 contains 12 residues. Trimming removed 2 bases at V and 5 bases at J, with 4 bases between. The germline V gene has CDR1 LNHNV and CDR2 YYDKDF (reference sequence). The CDR3 DNA is TGTGCCACCAGCAGAACTTATCAGCCCCAGCATTTT. The encoded protein is CATSRTYQPQHF. The full variable domain, its missing parts supplied by reference TRBV15 and TRBJ1-5, is DAMVIQNPRYQVTQFGKPVTLSCSQTLNHNVMYWYQQKSSQAPKLLFHYYDKDFNNEADTPDNFQSRRPNTSFCFLDIRSPGLGDTAMYLCATSRTYQPQHFGDGTRLSIL.

The rearrangement joins TRBV3-1 (or the pseudogene TRBV3-2) to TRBJ2-7, with D maybe TRBD2 (6 bases). V gave up 4 bases and J gave up 1 base, with 11 bases separating them. This CDR3 has 14 residues. Germline assignment: CDR1 LGHDT and CDR2 YNNKEL (reference sequence). The CDR3 here is CASSPRGNSYEQYF. For the CDR3, the DNA is TGTGCCAGCAGCCCCCGGGGGAATTCCTACGAGCAGTACTTC.

The rearrangement uses TRBV11-1 and TRBJ2-3; D may be TRBD1 (5 bases). Germline lookup yields CDR1 SGHAT and CDR2 FQDESV (reference sequence). The CDR3 runs to 14 residues. V gave up 0 bases and J gave up 1 base, with 5 bases separating them. The CDR3 protein is CASSLAGGTDTQYF. The CDR3 nucleotides read TGTGCCAGCAGCTTAGCAGGGGGCACAGATACGCAGTATTTT. Based on the CDR3 plus reference TRBV11-1 and TRBJ2-3, the full variable domain is EAEVAQSPRYKITEKSQAVAFWCDPISGHATLYWYRQILGQGPELLVQFQDESVVDDSQLPKDRFSAERLKGVDSTLKIQPAELGDSAMYLCASSLAGGTDTQYFGPGTRLTVL.

The chain is built from TRBV7-8 and TRBJ2-6; D might be TRBD1 (6 bases). The CDR3 is 19 amino acids. V was shortened by 0 bases and J by 0 bases, with 15 bases between the two germline ends. The germline CDR1 and CDR2 sequences are SGHVS and FQNEAQ. The CDR3 here is CASSLARQAENSGANVLTF. CDR3 DNA: TGTGCCAGCAGCTTAGCGAGACAGGCAGAAAACTCTGGGGCCAACGTCCTGACTTTC.

This chain joins TRBV7-9 and TRBJ2-1, with D possibly TRBD1 on 6 matching bases. The germline V and J ends were trimmed by 2 bases and 15 bases, with 17 bases remaining between them. There are 13 residues in the CDR3. Germline CDR1 SEHNR, CDR2 FQNEAQ (reference sequence). The CDR3 coding sequence is TGTGCCAGCAGCTTAATGCAGGGGCGGGTTTGGTTCTTC. Residues: CASSLMQGRVWFF.

This chain joins TRBV2 and TRBJ2-2; D unresolved. This CDR3 spans 13 amino acids. Germline V CDR1 and CDR2: SNHLY, FYNNEI. V lost 4 bases and J 4 bases, leaving 7 bases between the germline ends. Written as DNA, the CDR3 is TGTGCCAGCAGTGGCACACGCACCGGGGAGCTGTTTTTT. This codes for CASSGTRTGELFF.

The chain has TRBV12-3 or TRBV12-4 and TRBJ1-6, with D unresolved. There are 12 residues in the CDR3. Deletions cut 5 bases from V and 10 bases from J, with 9 bases between. The CDR3 nucleotides are TGTGCCAGCAGTCCCACCAGGTCACCCCTCCACTTT. Its protein product is CASSPTRSPLHF.

The rearrangement joins TRBV18 to TRBJ2-6; D is uncertain. The CDR3 covers 15 residues. Trimming took 8 bases from V and 3 from J, leaving 14 bases between them. The V gene's germline CDR1 is KGHSH and CDR2 LQKENI. As DNA, the CDR3 is TGTGCCAGCACTGAGGCGAGTGTTGGGGCCAACGTCCTGACTTTC. It yields the protein CASTEASVGANVLTF.

The CDR3 region has the DNA TGTGCCAGCAGCTTGTTGCAGGGAGGCTACACCTTC. Its translation: CASSLLQGGYTF. V gene TRBV5-5 combines with J gene TRBJ1-2; the D gene is possibly TRBD1 (5 bases). Per the germline V gene, CDR1 is SGHKS and CDR2 is YYEKEE (reference sequence). V lost 1 base and J 8 bases, leaving 9 bases between the germline ends. The CDR3 sequence is 12 residues long.

The CDR3 protein is CASSRLAGVFDEQFF. The CDR3 DNA follows: TGTGCCAGCTCCCGACTAGCGGGAGTGTTCGATGAGCAGTTCTTC. The chain joins TRBV7-9 to TRBJ2-1; 12 nucleotides align to TRBD2. Germline-derived CDR1 and CDR2 are SEHNR and FQNEAQ (reference sequence). CDR3 size: 15 residues. V shed 8 bases and J 8 bases; nucleotides not matched to a gene: 10.